Listed below are T cell receptor beta chains from one sample, sequenced in a study of cytomegalovirus exposure and HLA in healthy donors. Profiled with immunoSEQ multiplex PCR; TCRdb holds only in-frame clones, not every one. The table lists around 130,000 clones, roughly 82% of them singletons. The sequenced sample consisted of PBMCs. The receptors shown here come from a boy younger than 18 in good health and CMV-seronegative. The CDR3 runs from the conserved cysteine through the conserved F or W. A D gene is named only where the DNA matches it firmly. Expanded clones are given a class, and other clones once, few, many or no size at all.

TRBV5-4	TRBJ2-3	TRBD2	16	.	CASSSDGTSGRNTQYF	TGTGCCAGCAGCTCAGATGGGACTAGCGGAAGAAATACGCAGTATTTT
TRBV6-5	TRBJ2-1	TRBD2	13	few	CASGRAGYNEQFF	TGTGCCAGCGGGAGGGCCGGATACAATGAGCAGTTCTTC
TRBV6-5	TRBJ1-1	TRBD1	15	.	CASSAKTGMNTEAFF	TGTGCCAGCAGTGCCAAGACAGGGATGAACACTGAAGCTTTCTTT
TRBV25-1	TRBJ2-7	.	14	.	CASSVDGRGYEQYF	TGTGCCAGCAGTGTGGACGGGAGAGGGTACGAGCAGTACTTC
TRBV6-1	TRBJ1-2	.	13	.	CASSVPSASSYTF	TGTGCCAGCAGTGTCCCGAGTGCTAGTAGCTACACCTTC
TRBV7-9	TRBJ2-2	.	15	few	CASSSPGQNTGELFF	TGTGCCAGCAGCTCACCGGGACAGAACACCGGGGAGCTGTTTTTT
TRBV7-2	TRBJ2-7	TRBD2	16	.	CASSLGLGLADYEQYF	TGTGCCAGCAGCTTAGGATTAGGACTAGCGGACTACGAGCAGTACTTC
TRBV4-1	TRBJ2-7	TRBD2	16	.	CASSQESSGASYEQYF	TGCGCCAGCAGCCAAGAATCTAGCGGGGCTTCCTACGAGCAGTACTTC
TRBV19	TRBJ1-2	.	15	.	CASSIVDGGPYGYTF	TGTGCCAGTAGTATAGTTGATGGCGGCCCCTATGGCTACACCTTC
TRBV27	TRBJ1-1	.	14	.	CASSFILRGSEAFF	TGTGCCAGCAGTTTTATACTCCGGGGGTCTGAAGCTTTCTTT
TRBV30	TRBJ1-5	TRBD1	14	.	CAWSLGQGYQPQHF	TGTGCCTGGAGTTTAGGACAGGGGTATCAGCCCCAGCATTTT
TRBV7-9	TRBJ2-7	TRBD2	16	.	CASSFLLAGGSYEQYF	TGTGCCAGCAGCTTCCTCCTAGCGGGAGGATCCTACGAGCAGTACTTC
TRBV18	TRBJ2-1	.	13	.	CASSPREGDEQFF	TGTGCCAGCTCACCACGCGAGGGAGATGAGCAGTTCTTC
TRBV30	TRBJ1-2	.	13	.	CAWSARQTEGYTF	TGTGCCTGGAGTGCGCGCCAGACAGAGGGCTACACCTTC
TRBV27	TRBJ1-2	TRBD1	16	.	CASRPGTGDRGYGYTF	TGTGCCAGCAGACCCGGGACAGGGGATAGAGGCTATGGCTACACCTTC
TRBV5-8	TRBJ1-5	.	15	.	CASSLLGGINQPQHF	TGTGCCAGCAGCCTCTTAGGCGGGATTAATCAGCCCCAGCATTTT
TRBV6-1	TRBJ1-2	.	13	.	CASRDSWARGYTF	TGTGCCAGCAGGGACAGTTGGGCACGGGGCTACACCTTC
TRBV6-6	TRBJ1-1	TRBD1	14	few	CASKLQGTNTEAFF	TGTGCCAGCAAGCTACAGGGGACGAACACTGAAGCTTTCTTT
TRBV25-1	TRBJ2-5	.	14	.	CASSEYMEEETQYF	TGTGCCAGCAGTGAATATATGGAGGAAGAGACCCAGTACTTC
TRBV7-9	TRBJ1-2	.	15	.	CASSSPGHGFYGYTF	TGTGCCAGCAGCTCACCGGGACATGGGTTCTATGGCTACACCTTC
TRBV7-2	TRBJ2-1	TRBD2	17	.	CASSPGPGLAVYNEQFF	TGTGCCAGCAGCCCAGGGCCGGGACTAGCGGTCTACAATGAGCAGTTCTTC
TRBV18	TRBJ2-2	.	14	.	CASSLTGTGGELFF	TGTGCCAGCTCCCTAACAGGGACCGGCGGGGAGCTGTTTTTT
TRBV4-1	TRBJ2-7	TRBD2	15	few	CASSLTPAGAYEQYF	TGCGCCAGCAGCCTCACTCCAGCGGGAGCCTACGAGCAGTACTTC
TRBV30	TRBJ1-2	TRBD1	14	.	CAWSDTGTGTDYTF	TGTGCCTGGAGTGATACCGGGACAGGGACCGACTACACCTTC
TRBV9	TRBJ1-3	.	13	once	CASSGDTENTIYF	TGTGCCAGCAGCGGGGACACAGAAAACACCATATATTTT
TRBV20-1	TRBJ2-1	.	11	.	CSGTEDNEQFF	TGCAGTGGGACAGAAGACAATGAGCAGTTCTTC
TRBV7-9	TRBJ2-7	TRBD1	13	.	CASSPQQGYEQYF	TGTGCCAGCAGTCCCCAACAGGGGTACGAGCAGTACTTC
TRBV27	TRBJ1-1	TRBD1	14	.	CASSTSRGLTEAFF	TGTGCCAGCAGCACCTCCAGGGGGCTCACTGAAGCTTTCTTT
TRBV6-4	TRBJ2-3	.	14	.	CASSEQRTTDTQYF	TGTGCCAGCAGTGAACAGCGGACCACAGATACGCAGTATTTT
TRBV7-6	TRBJ1-2	.	12	.	CASSLAGRNYTF	TGTGCCAGCAGCTTAGCGGGCAGAAACTACACCTTC
TRBV5-4	TRBJ2-1	TRBD2	14	.	CASSSGTNYNEQFF	TGTGCCAGCAGCTCCGGGACTAACTACAATGAGCAGTTCTTC
TRBV5-1	TRBJ2-7	TRBD2	16	.	CASSLYSPGGPEEQYF	TGCGCCAGCAGCTTGTATTCCCCGGGAGGGCCCGAAGAGCAGTACTTC
TRBV10-1	TRBJ2-1	.	15	.	CASSESNRAYNEQFF	TGCGCCAGCAGTGAGAGTAACAGAGCCTACAATGAGCAGTTCTTC
TRBV9	TRBJ2-1	TRBD2	15	.	CASSPAGVAYNEQFF	TGTGCCAGCAGTCCAGCGGGAGTCGCCTACAATGAGCAGTTCTTC
TRBV5-5	TRBJ2-7	.	19	.	CASSLTGTPLITTSYEQYF	TGTGCCAGCAGCTTAACCGGGACACCACTCATTACTACCTCCTACGAGCAGTACTTC
TRBV10-1	TRBJ1-1	.	17	.	CASSESTFVELNTEAFF	TGCGCCAGCAGTGAGTCGACATTTGTGGAATTGAACACTGAAGCTTTCTTT
TRBV5-1	TRBJ2-1	TRBD2	18	few	CASSLRTSGSLKGYEQFF	TGCGCCAGCAGCCTCCGGACTAGCGGGAGTCTTAAGGGGTATGAGCAGTTCTTC
TRBV30	TRBJ1-2	TRBD1	16	.	CAWSVRRQGEIYGYTF	TGTGCCTGGAGTGTACGGCGACAGGGGGAAATCTATGGCTACACCTTC
TRBV30	TRBJ2-7	.	12	.	CAWKSGAGEQYF	TGTGCCTGGAAGTCGGGCGCGGGCGAGCAGTACTTC
TRBV7-9	TRBJ2-2	TRBD2	15	.	CASRGAGANTGELFF	TGTGCCAGCAGAGGAGCGGGGGCGAACACCGGGGAGCTGTTTTTT
TRBV15	TRBJ2-7	.	12	once	CATSRDRSEQYF	TGTGCCACTAGCAGAGATAGAAGCGAGCAGTACTTC
TRBV4-3	TRBJ2-7	TRBD1	16	.	CASSQDQGQGHHEQYF	TGCGCCAGCAGCCAAGACCAGGGACAGGGGCACCACGAGCAGTACTTC
TRBV7-9	TRBJ2-5	.	15	.	CASSLAFGRQETQYF	TGTGCCAGCAGCTTAGCGTTTGGCCGACAAGAGACCCAGTACTTC
TRBV30	TRBJ1-1	.	11	.	CAWTYYTEAFF	TGTGCCTGGACATACTACACTGAAGCTTTCTTT
TRBV7-9	TRBJ1-1	TRBD1	15	.	CASSTIQGVNTEAFF	TGTGCCAGCAGCACTATACAGGGGGTGAACACTGAAGCTTTCTTT
TRBV6-1	TRBJ2-3	TRBD1	14	.	CASLRDRGQDTQYF	TGTGCCAGCTTGAGGGACAGGGGGCAAGATACGCAGTATTTT
TRBV4-2	TRBJ1-5	.	15	.	CASSHGLAGNQPQHF	TGTGCCAGCAGCCACGGTTTGGCAGGGAATCAGCCCCAGCATTTT
TRBV12-5	TRBJ1-2	TRBD1	16	.	CASGLVPGTGNYGYTF	TGTGCTAGTGGTTTGGTCCCCGGGACAGGGAACTATGGCTACACCTTC
TRBV27	TRBJ2-1	TRBD2	13	.	CASRLAGYNEQFF	TGTGCCAGCCGATTAGCGGGATACAATGAGCAGTTCTTC
TRBV4-2	TRBJ1-1	.	15	.	CASSQGEAPNTEAFF	TGTGCCAGCAGCCAAGGTGAGGCACCGAACACTGAAGCTTTCTTT
TRBV7-9	TRBJ1-4	.	16	.	CASSSLGASTNEKLFF	TGTGCCAGCAGCTCGTTGGGGGCTTCAACTAATGAAAAACTGTTTTTT
TRBV6-5	TRBJ2-1	.	12	.	CASSLGPTEQFF	TGTGCCAGCAGTTTGGGCCCGACGGAGCAGTTCTTC
TRBV5-6	TRBJ1-1	TRBD1	17	.	CASSDASLQGRLTEAFF	TGTGCCAGCAGCGACGCGAGTTTACAGGGGCGACTAACTGAAGCTTTCTTT
TRBV15	TRBJ1-2	.	16	.	CATSARRGGSNYGYTF	TGTGCCACCAGCGCCAGGAGGGGTGGTTCAAACTATGGCTACACCTTC
TRBV5-1	TRBJ2-2	TRBD1	15	.	CASSPGQGPTGELFF	TGCGCCAGCAGCCCGGGACAGGGTCCAACCGGGGAGCTGTTTTTT
TRBV4-2	TRBJ2-1	TRBD2	15	.	CASSEASGRDNEQFF	TGTGCCAGCAGCGAAGCTAGCGGGAGAGACAATGAGCAGTTCTTC
TRBV7-9	TRBJ2-7	.	14	.	CASSLTPGVAEQYF	TGTGCCAGCAGCTTAACTCCAGGGGTTGCCGAGCAGTACTTC
TRBV30	TRBJ2-5	TRBD2	14	.	CAWSGGAGEETQYF	TGTGCCTGGAGTGGAGGAGCGGGAGAAGAGACCCAGTACTTC
TRBV6-1	TRBJ2-1	TRBD2	14	.	CASSSTGGGNEQFF	TGTGCCAGCAGTAGTACGGGAGGAGGGAATGAGCAGTTCTTC
TRBV15	TRBJ2-2	.	14	.	CAIPGQALTGELFF	TGTGCCATCCCAGGGCAGGCCTTGACCGGGGAGCTGTTTTTT